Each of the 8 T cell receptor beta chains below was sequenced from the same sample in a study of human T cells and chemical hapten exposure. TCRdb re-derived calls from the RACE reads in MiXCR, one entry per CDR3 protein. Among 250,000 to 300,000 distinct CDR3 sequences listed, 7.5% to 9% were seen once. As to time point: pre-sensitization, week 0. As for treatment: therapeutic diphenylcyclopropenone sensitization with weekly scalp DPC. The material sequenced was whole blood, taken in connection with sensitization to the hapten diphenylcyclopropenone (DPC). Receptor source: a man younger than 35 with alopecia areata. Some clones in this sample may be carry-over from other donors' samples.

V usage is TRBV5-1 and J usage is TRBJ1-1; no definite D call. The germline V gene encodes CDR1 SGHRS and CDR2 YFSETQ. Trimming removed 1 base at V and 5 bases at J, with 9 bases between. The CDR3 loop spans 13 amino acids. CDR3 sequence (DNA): TGCGCCAGCAGCTTGTCACAGCGGACTGAAGCTTTCTTT. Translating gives CASSLSQRTEAFF.

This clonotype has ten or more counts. In DNA, the CDR3 is TGCAGCGTCATTGGGGAAGGGCTCTACGAGCAGTACTTC. This encodes CSVIGEGLYEQYF. This chain links TRBV29-1 with TRBJ2-7; D is unclear. The ends were cut back, 6 bases at V and 3 bases at J, with 15 bases in the middle. Germline CDR1 is SQVTM and CDR2 is ANQGSEA. The CDR3 has 13 amino acids.

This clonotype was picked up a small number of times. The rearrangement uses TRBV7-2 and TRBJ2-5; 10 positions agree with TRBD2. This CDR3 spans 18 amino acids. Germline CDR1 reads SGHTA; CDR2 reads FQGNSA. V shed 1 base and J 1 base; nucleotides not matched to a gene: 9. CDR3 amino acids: CASSLVSGLAGVQETQYF. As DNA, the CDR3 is TGTGCCAGCAGCTTAGTGTCGGGCCTAGCGGGGGTCCAAGAGACCCAGTACTTC.

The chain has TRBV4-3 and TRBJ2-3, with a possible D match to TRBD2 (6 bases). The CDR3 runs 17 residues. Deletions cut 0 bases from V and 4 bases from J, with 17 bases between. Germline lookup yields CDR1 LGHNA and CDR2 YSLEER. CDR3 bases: TGCGCCAGCAGCCAAGAGTCGGGCGGGGTGCGCCCAGATACGCAGTATTTT. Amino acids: CASSQESGGVRPDTQYF.

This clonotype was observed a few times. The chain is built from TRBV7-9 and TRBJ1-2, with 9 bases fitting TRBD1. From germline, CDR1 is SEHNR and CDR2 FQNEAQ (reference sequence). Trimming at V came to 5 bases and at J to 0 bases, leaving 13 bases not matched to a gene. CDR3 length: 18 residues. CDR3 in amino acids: CASSEESDRGNSNYGYTF. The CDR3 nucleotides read TGTGCCAGCAGCGAAGAGTCCGACAGGGGGAACTCTAACTATGGCTACACCTTC.

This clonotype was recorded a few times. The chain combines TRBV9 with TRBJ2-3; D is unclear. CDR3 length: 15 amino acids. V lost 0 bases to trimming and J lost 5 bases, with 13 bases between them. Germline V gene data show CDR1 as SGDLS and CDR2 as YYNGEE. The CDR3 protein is CASSVDLFTEDTQYF. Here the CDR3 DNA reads TGTGCCAGCAGCGTAGATCTGTTTACAGAAGATACGCAGTATTTT.

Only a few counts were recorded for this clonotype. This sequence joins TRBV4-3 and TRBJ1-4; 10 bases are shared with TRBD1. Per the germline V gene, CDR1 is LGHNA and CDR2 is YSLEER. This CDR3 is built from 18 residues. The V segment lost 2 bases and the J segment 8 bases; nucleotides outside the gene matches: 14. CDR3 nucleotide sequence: TGCGCCAGCAGCCAATACATAGAAAGGACAGGGGGTAGGGAAAAACTGTTTTTT. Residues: CASSQYIERTGGREKLFF.

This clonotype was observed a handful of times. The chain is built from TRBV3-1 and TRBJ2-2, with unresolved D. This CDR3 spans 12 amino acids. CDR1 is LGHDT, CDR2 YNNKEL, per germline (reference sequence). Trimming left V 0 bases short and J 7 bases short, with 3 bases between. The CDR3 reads CASSQEGGELFF. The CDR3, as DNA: TGTGCCAGCAGCCAAGAAGGCGGGGAGCTGTTTTTT. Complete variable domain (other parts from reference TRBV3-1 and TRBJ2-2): DTAVSQTPKYLVTQMGNDKSIKCEQNLGHDTMYWYKQDSKKFLKIMFSYNNKELIINETVPNRFSPKSPDKAHLNLHINSLELGDSAVYFCASSQEGGELFFGEGSRLTVL.